The TCR beta chain under discussion was sequenced for a study of CD4 T cells in relation to SARS-CoV-2 and coronaviruses. Study-level points and caveats: Compared with monoreactive clones, crossreactive clones showed significantly weaker SARS-CoV-2 expansion.

Only in-frame clones appear in the TCRdb table, and some are missing; sequencing was by immunoSEQ multiplex PCR. This table holds about 12,000 clones, 69% found once. Of note for this clone: Its target is unknown.

CD4+ T cells from unexposed donors were obtained before the COVID-19 pandemic (2011-2018). After about 10 days of culture, CD4+ T cells were isolated. Cells permitting, SARS-CoV-2 S/N and four cold-coronavirus spikes were tested on unexposed-donor CD4+ T cells. CDR3 length equals 13 residues. Looked up from germline, CDR1 is SNHLY and CDR2 is FYNNEI. V lost 10 bases and J lost 0, with 12 bases in between. This clonotype was obtained from a human donor in good health. The specimen was CD4+ T cells from PBMCs, cultured in vitro. The chain recombines TRBV2 with TRBJ1-1, with D possibly being TRBD1 (5 bases). CDR3 loop: CANHRNMNTEAFF. In nucleotides, the CDR3 is TGTGCCAACCACAGGAATATGAACACTGAAGCTTTCTTT.